Below are 26 T cell receptor beta chains sequenced from a single sample in a study of CXCR3-negative and CXCR3-positive naive CD8 T cells. UMI-labeled 5' RACE TRB cDNA libraries were prepared from the cells. TCRdb re-called the 5' RACE reads and shows each CDR3 protein once, DNA omitted. The sample has some 50,000 distinct CDR3 sequences, and its top ten clones hold 1.5%. The sequencing input was naive CXCR3- CD8+ T cells from blood. Subset indicated: CD45RO-CCR7+CD27+CD95- naive CD8+ T cells lacking CXCR3 (TNR3-). The receptors originated from a human donor in good health. Some clones in this sample may be carry-over from other donors' samples.

The rearrangement uses TRBV12-3 or TRBV12-4 and TRBJ2-5; the D call of TRBD1 rests on TCRdb alone, since no DNA is present to check it. The CDR3 length is 14 residues. The CDR3 loop reads CASSLSGTGETQYF.

The J gene is TRBJ2-2, the V gene TRBV28; TCRdb indicates TRBD2, and absent DNA this call remains unverified. The CDR3 length is 15 residues. From germline, CDR1 is MDHEN and CDR2 SYDVKM. CDR3 sequence: CASSLGLAGTGELFF.

The chain has TRBV27 and TRBJ2-2; TCRdb lists TRBD2, though no DNA is available to test this call. Germline CDR1 is MNHEY and CDR2 is SMNVEV (reference sequence). The CDR3 extends over 15 amino acids. CDR3 protein: CATRIGLAVAGELFF.

The chain recombines TRBV29-1 with TRBJ2-7; the D gene TCRdb calls, TRBD1, cannot be checked with no DNA. Per the germline V gene, CDR1 is SQVTM and CDR2 is ANQGSEA. The CDR3 is 15 amino acids. The CDR3 reads CSVEDRTGGPYEQYF.

The V and J genes are TRBV6-1 and TRBJ1-1; the D call from TCRdb, TRBD1, cannot be confirmed without DNA. CDR1 is MNHNS, CDR2 SASEGT, per germline. The CDR3 extends over 12 amino acids. The CDR3 spells CASRRGQTEAFF.

This chain uses TRBV12-3 or TRBV12-4 with TRBJ2-2; without DNA, the TCRdb call of TRBD2 cannot be checked. This CDR3 has 12 residues. CDR3: CATQLEGGELFF.

The chain carries TRBV5-1 and TRBJ2-7. Germline V gene data show CDR1 as SGHRS and CDR2 as YFSETQ. The CDR3 covers 11 residues. The CDR3 loop reads CASSLGDEQYF.

The chain recombines TRBV5-1 with TRBJ2-7; checking the TCRdb D call of TRBD1 is not possible without DNA. This CDR3 spans 15 amino acids. CDR1 is SGHRS, CDR2 YFSETQ, per germline. The CDR3 here is CASSWTGDSSYEQYF.

The chain is built from TRBV15 and TRBJ1-2; TCRdb selects TRBD1, and the lack of DNA leaves this call unchecked. The germline V gene has CDR1 LNHNV and CDR2 YYDKDF (reference sequence). CDR3 size: 15 residues. CDR3 amino acids: CATSSGEGPHYGYTF.

V and J are TRBV27 and TRBJ2-3; as DNA is missing, the TRBD1 call by TCRdb cannot be tested. The CDR3 length is 17 residues. Looked up from germline, CDR1 is MNHEY and CDR2 is SMNVEV (reference sequence). The CDR3 is CASSLGPLTLSTDTQYF.

V and J are TRBV15 and TRBJ2-7; the D gene TCRdb calls, TRBD1, cannot be checked with no DNA. CDR3 size: 16 residues. Germline assignment: CDR1 LNHNV and CDR2 YYDKDF (reference sequence). CDR3 in amino acids: CATSNSLRTGFYEQYF.

The rearrangement links TRBV20-1 to TRBJ2-7; TCRdb picks TRBD2, but there is no DNA to check that call. Germline assignment: CDR1 DFQATT and CDR2 SNEGSKA (reference sequence). The CDR3 is 15 residues long. This chain's CDR3 is CSARDRLTSGYEQYF.

V usage is TRBV7-2 and J usage is TRBJ1-1. Germline V CDR1 and CDR2: SGHTA, FQGNSA. This CDR3 spans 16 amino acids. The CDR3 region is CASSLEGEMENTEAFF.

V usage is TRBV12-3 or TRBV12-4 and J usage is TRBJ2-1; TCRdb lists TRBD2, though no DNA is available to test this call. The CDR3 contains 16 residues. This CDR3 reads CASSLGITSGKRGQFF.

The rearrangement joins TRBV3-1 to TRBJ2-1; TCRdb proposes TRBD1, but this gene call is untestable without DNA. The CDR3 is made up of 18 amino acids. CDR1 LGHDT and CDR2 YNNKEL come from the germline V gene (reference sequence). Here the CDR3 reads CASSRDLSRGDSYNEQFF.

The J gene is TRBJ2-1, the V gene TRBV29-1; TCRdb calls TRBD2, which cannot be checked without DNA. The CDR3 covers 13 residues. Germline V gene sequence: CDR1 SQVTM, CDR2 ANQGSEA. This CDR3 reads CSHSGRRYNEQFF.

This chain links TRBV12-3 or TRBV12-4 with TRBJ2-1; TCRdb's D call, TRBD1, is unchecked because there is no DNA. The CDR3 runs 16 residues. The CDR3 region is CASRPYGTTNYNEQFF.

The gene calls are TRBV28 and TRBJ2-7; checking the TCRdb D call of TRBD1 is not possible without DNA. This CDR3 spans 14 amino acids. Per the germline V gene, CDR1 is MDHEN and CDR2 is SYDVKM. The CDR3 reads CASKETGISYEQYF.

V gene TRBV5-6 combines with J gene TRBJ2-7; TCRdb lists TRBD1, though no DNA is available to test this call. Germline V gene sequence: CDR1 SGHDT, CDR2 YYEEEE. The CDR3 length is 15 residues. CDR3 sequence reads: CASSSSTGRAYEQYF. Complete variable domain (other parts from reference TRBV5-6 and TRBJ2-7): DAGVTQSPTHLIKTRGQQVTLRCSPKSGHDTVSWYQQALGQGPQFIFQYYEEEERQRGNFPDRFSGHQFPNYSSELNVNALLLGDSALYLCASSSSTGRAYEQYFGPGTRLTVT.

The chain uses TRBV7-9 and TRBJ1-2. CDR1 is SEHNR, CDR2 FQNEAQ, per germline (reference sequence). The CDR3 spans 18 residues. The CDR3 protein is CASSLGGVLEYMGYGYTF. Supplemented by reference TRBV7-9 and TRBJ1-2, the full variable domain reads DTGVSQNPRHKITKRGQNVTFRCDPISEHNRLYWYRQTLGQGPEFLTYFQNEAQLEKSRLLSDRFSAERPKGSFSTLEIQRTEQGDSAMYLCASSLGGVLEYMGYGYTFGSGTRLTVV.

This rearrangement joins TRBV28 to TRBJ2-5; as DNA is missing, the TRBD2 call by TCRdb cannot be tested. The V gene's germline CDR1 is MDHEN and CDR2 SYDVKM. The CDR3 loop spans 15 amino acids. The CDR3 sequence is CASSPRRGPQETQYF.

This chain links TRBV5-1 with TRBJ2-5; absent DNA, TCRdb's TRBD1 call cannot be checked. This CDR3 spans 15 amino acids. Germline-derived CDR1 and CDR2 are SGHRS and YFSETQ. CDR3 in amino acids: CASSVLGTDRETQYF.

This CDR3 reads CASPTGTGRGENTEAFF. The chain employs TRBV21-1 and TRBJ1-1; TCRdb proposes TRBD1, but this gene call is untestable without DNA. TRBV21-1 is annotated as a pseudogene. This CDR3 region has 17 residues.

The V and J genes are TRBV28 and TRBJ1-1; the TRBD1 assignment by TCRdb is unverifiable without DNA. CDR3 length: 14 residues. Germline V lookup: CDR1 MDHEN, CDR2 SYDVKM. This CDR3 reads CASSLILGDTEAFF.

The rearrangement joins TRBV28 to TRBJ2-5. The length of the CDR3 is 14 residues. CDR1 and CDR2 (germline): MDHEN, SYDVKM. CDR3 loop: CASSPQRYQETQYF.

This chain uses TRBV5-1 with TRBJ2-7; TCRdb's D call, TRBD1, is unchecked because there is no DNA. This CDR3 contains 13 residues. In germline, CDR1 is SGHRS, CDR2 YFSETQ. The CDR3 region is CASSFGGAGEQYF.